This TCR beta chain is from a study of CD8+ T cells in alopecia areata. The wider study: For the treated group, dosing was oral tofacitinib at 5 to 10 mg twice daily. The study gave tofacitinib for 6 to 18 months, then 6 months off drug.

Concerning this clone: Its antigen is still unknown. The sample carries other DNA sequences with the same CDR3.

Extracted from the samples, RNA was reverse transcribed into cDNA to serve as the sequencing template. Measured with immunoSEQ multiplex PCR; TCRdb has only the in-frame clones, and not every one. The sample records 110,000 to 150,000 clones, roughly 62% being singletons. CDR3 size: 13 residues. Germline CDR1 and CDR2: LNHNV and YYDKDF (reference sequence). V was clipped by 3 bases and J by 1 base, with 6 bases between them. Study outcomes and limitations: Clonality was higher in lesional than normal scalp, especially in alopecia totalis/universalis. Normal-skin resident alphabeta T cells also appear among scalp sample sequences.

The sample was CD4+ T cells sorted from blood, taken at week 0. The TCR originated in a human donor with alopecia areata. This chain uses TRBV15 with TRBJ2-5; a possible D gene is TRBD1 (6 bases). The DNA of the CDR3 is TGTGCCACCAGCAGGGACAGCCAAGAGACCCAGTACTTC. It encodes CATSRDSQETQYF.